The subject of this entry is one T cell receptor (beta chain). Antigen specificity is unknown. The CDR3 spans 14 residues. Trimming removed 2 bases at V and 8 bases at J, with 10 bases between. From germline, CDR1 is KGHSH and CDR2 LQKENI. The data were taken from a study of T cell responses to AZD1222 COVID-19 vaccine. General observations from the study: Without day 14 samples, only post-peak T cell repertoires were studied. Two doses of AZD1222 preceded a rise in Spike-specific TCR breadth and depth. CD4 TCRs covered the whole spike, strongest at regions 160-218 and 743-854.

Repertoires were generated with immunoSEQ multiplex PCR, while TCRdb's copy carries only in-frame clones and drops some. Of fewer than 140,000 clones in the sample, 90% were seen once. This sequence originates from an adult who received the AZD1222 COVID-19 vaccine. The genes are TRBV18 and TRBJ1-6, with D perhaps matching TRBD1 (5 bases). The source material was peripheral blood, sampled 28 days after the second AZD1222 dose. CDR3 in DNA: TGTGCCAGCTCACCATCCCAGGGTTATTCACCCCTCCACTTT. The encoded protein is CASSPSQGYSPLHF.